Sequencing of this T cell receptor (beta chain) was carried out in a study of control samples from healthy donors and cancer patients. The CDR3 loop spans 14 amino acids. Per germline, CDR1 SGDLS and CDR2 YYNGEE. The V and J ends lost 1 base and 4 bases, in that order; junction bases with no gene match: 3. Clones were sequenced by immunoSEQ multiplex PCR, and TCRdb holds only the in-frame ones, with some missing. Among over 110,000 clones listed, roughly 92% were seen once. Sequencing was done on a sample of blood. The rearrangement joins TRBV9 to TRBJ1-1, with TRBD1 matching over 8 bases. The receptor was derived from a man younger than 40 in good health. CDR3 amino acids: CASSVQGAFTEAFF. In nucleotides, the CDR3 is TGTGCCAGCAGCGTACAGGGGGCTTTCACTGAAGCTTTCTTT.